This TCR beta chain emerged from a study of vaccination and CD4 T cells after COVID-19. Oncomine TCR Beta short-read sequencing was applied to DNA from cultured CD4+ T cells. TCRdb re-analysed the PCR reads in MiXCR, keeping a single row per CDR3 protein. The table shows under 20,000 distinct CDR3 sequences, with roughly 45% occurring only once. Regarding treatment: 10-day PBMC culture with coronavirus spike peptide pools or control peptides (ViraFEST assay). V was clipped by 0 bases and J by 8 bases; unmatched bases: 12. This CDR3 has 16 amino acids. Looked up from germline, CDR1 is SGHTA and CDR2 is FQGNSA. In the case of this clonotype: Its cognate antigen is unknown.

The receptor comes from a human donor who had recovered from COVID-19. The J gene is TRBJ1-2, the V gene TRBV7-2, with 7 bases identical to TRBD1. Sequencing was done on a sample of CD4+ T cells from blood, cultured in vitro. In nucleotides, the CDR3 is TGTGCCAGCAGCTTAGCGCAATCATATAACAGGGGCGGCTACACCTTC. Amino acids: CASSLAQSYNRGGYTF.